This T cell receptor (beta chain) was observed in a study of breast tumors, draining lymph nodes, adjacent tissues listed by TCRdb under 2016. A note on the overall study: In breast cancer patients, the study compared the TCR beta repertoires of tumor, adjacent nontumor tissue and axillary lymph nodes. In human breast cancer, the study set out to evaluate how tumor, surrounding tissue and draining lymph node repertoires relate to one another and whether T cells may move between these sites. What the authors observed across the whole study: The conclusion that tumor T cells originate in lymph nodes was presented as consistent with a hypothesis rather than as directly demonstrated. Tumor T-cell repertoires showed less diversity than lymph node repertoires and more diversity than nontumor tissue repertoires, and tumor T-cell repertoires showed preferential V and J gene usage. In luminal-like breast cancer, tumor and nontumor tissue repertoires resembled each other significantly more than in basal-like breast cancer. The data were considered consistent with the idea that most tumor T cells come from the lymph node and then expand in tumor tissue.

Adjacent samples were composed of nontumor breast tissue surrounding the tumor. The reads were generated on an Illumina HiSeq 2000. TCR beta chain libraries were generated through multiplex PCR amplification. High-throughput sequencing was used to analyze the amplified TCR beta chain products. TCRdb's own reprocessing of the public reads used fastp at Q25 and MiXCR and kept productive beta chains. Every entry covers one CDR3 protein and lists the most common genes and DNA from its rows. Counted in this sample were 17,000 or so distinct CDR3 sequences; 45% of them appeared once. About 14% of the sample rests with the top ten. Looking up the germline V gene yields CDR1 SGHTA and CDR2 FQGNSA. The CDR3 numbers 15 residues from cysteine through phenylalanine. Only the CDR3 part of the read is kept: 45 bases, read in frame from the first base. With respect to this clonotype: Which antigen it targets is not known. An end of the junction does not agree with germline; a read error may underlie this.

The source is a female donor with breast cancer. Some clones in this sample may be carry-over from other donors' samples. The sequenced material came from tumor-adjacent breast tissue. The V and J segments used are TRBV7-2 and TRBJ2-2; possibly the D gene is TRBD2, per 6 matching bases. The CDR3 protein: CASNLGPGNTGGLFF. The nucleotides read TGTGCCAGCAACTTGGGACCGGGGAACACCGGGGGGCTGTTTTTT.